One and the same sample provided the 4 T cell receptor beta chains below, sequenced in a study of T cells after yellow fever vaccination. MiXCR, run by TCRdb on the 5' RACE reads, gives a single entry per CDR3 protein. The top ten clones hold around 3% of a sample with some 220,000 distinct CDR3 sequences, approximately 3.3% of them seen once. The input for sequencing was CD4+ T cells sorted from PBMCs, taken 10 days after the yellow fever booster vaccination. The receptors derive from a man aged 18 to 30 who received the YFV17D yellow fever vaccine.

The table lists this clonotype with many counts. V and J are TRBV27 and TRBJ2-5, with a weak D call TRBD1 (5 bases). CDR1 is MNHEY and CDR2 is SMNVEV in the germline V gene (reference sequence). The ends were cut back, 8 bases at V and 4 bases at J, with 11 bases in the middle. The CDR3 spans 12 residues. The CDR3 reads CASQGVGETQYF. The DNA for the CDR3 is TGTGCCAGCCAAGGGGTAGGAGAGACCCAGTACTTC.

V is TRBV7-2 and J is TRBJ1-6; the match to TRBD1 covers 7 bases. The trim removed 4 bases at V and 6 bases at J, leaving 6 bases unmatched. Germline V gene sequence: CDR1 SGHTA, CDR2 FQGNSA. CDR3 length equals 15 residues. CDR3 sequence reads: CASSSTGSPNSPLHF. In DNA form, the CDR3 reads TGTGCCAGCAGCTCGACAGGGTCTCCTAATTCACCCCTCCACTTT.

This clonotype was seen at least ten times. V is TRBV7-9 and J is TRBJ2-5; TRBD2 aligns across 7 bases. The CDR3 spans 11 residues. Germline V gene lookup returns CDR1 SEHNR and CDR2 FQNEAQ (reference sequence). V shed 11 bases and J 5 bases; nucleotides not matched to a gene: 5. The CDR3 is CAGLSGETQYF. The CDR3, as DNA: TGTGCCGGTCTTAGCGGGGAGACCCAGTACTTC.

The V call is TRBV7-2, the J call TRBJ2-1; D could derive from TRBD1 or TRBD2 (5 bases each). CDR1 is SGHTA, CDR2 FQGNSA, per germline. The CDR3 consists of 14 residues. Trimming pared 1 base from V and 4 bases from J, leaving 8 bases between. This chain's CDR3 is CASSLDGTYNEQFF. The CDR3, as DNA: TGTGCCAGCAGCTTAGATGGGACGTACAATGAGCAGTTCTTC.